This entry is about one TCR beta chain. This entry comes from a study of T cell changes during pregnancy in multiple sclerosis. Libraries were prepared by immunoSEQ multiplex PCR; TCRdb keeps only in-frame clonotypes and omits some of them. The sample records about 36,000 clones, roughly 92% being singletons. Sequencing was performed on PBMCs (not recorded whether the cells were cultured). The receptor was derived from a female donor with multiple sclerosis, enrolled in a pregnancy study.

The CDR3 region is CASSQGTGGELYTF. CDR3 coding DNA: TGTGCCAGCTCACAAGGGACAGGGGGCGAGCTCTACACCTTC. This chain connects TRBV18 to TRBJ1-2; 12 bases are a match to TRBD1. This CDR3 is 14 amino acids long. With V trimmed by 4 bases and J by 10 bases, 7 bases remained unmatched. Germline assignment: CDR1 KGHSH and CDR2 LQKENI.